This TCR beta chain originates from a study of identical twins (dated by TCRdb to the mid-2010s). In the study overall: To test whether fetal clonotypes persist, the study used deep sequencing on TCR alpha and beta repertoires from monozygotic twins, unrelated adults of various ages, and cord blood. To rule out contamination, the twin experiments were replicated at different times with different library preparation protocols.

Counted from cysteine to phenylalanine, this CDR3 has 12 amino acids. The entry retains the CDR3 DNA only, 36 bases that are in frame from base 1. CDR1 and CDR2 were assigned from the germline V gene as SGDLS and YYNGEE. The germline ends are 5 bases apart after V is trimmed by 2 bases and J by 5 bases. Library method: 5' RACE. Reads for this sample came from an Illumina HiSeq 2000. Template switching introduced a universal primer binding site; the final cDNA contained a unique molecular identifier, enabling accurate counting of TCR cDNA molecules. Specific primers in the conserved constant-segment region were used to synthesize first-strand cDNA for the TCR alpha and beta chains. To control for contamination, every cDNA library carried two barcodes: a SMART-Mk sample barcode plus Illumina barcodes. TruSeq adapter sequences along with Illumina sample barcodes were introduced in two successive PCR steps. TCR alpha and beta cDNA libraries were sequenced on the Illumina HiSeq platform with custom primers. On the study's bioinformatics: MiGEC processed the raw reads to extract unique molecular identifiers, while MiXCR was used to determine the CDR3 positions. Recombination models were inferred per individual with the repgenHMM and IGoR tools using an EM algorithm. The tcR package in R was used for shared clonotype analysis, with sharing normalized by the product of cloneset sizes. To study raw recombination free of thymic and clonal selection effects, out-of-frame nonproductive sequences were analyzed. TCRdb reworked the public reads: Q25 trimming with fastp, MiXCR clone assembly, productive beta chains retained. Each entry merges the rows of one CDR3 protein and shows their most common DNA and genes. Clone size and V and J calls follow TCRdb, not the original study. The sample profile shows around 530,000 distinct CDR3 sequences; about 16% of them were found once. The ten most abundant clones make up 0.44% of the sample.

This clonotype was detected only a few times. The antigen this receptor binds is unknown. One base away there is no much larger clone; base qualities are not given. Every donor in the study was a healthy Caucasian. The twin cohort consisted of three pairs of female monozygotic twins, all aged roughly 18 to 30 years. Positive isolation kits from Invitrogen were used to isolate the CD4+ and CD8+ T cell populations. General study outcomes and caveats: Compared with coincidental sharing between unrelated individuals, out-of-frame TCR alpha sequences shared between twins showed an excess of sequences with low generation probability. The excess sharing between twins in beta out-of-frame sequences was weaker because fewer shared sequences reduced the signal-to-noise ratio. Because the same donors could not be followed over many years, the conclusions relied on cross-sectional statistical analysis. Invariant T cells such as MAIT and iNKT could partly confound zero-insertion analyses, although diverse VJ usage argued against such confounding for most clonotypes. Abundant cord blood beta clonotypes had fewer insertions, young adult naive repertoires showed a similar but weaker trend, and memory repertoires showed no such trend. In monozygotic twins, out-of-frame TCR alpha sharing was systematically underestimated by recombination models, although the models agreed with sharing between unrelated individuals.

A further study also used this sample, focusing on yellow fever vaccine responses in identical twins. As noted in the second study: The authors reported that the T cell response to vaccination in identical twins appeared partly convergent and partly personalized. The study precisely tracked vaccine-responding T cell clones in identical twins.

Sequenced material: CD4+ T cells sorted from blood. This sequence was found in a woman aged 18-29 years in good health. This chain is built from TRBV9 and TRBJ2-1, with the D gene uncertain. The DNA reads TGTGCCAGCAGCGTTCAGAACAATGAGCAGTTCTTC. It is translated as CASSVQNNEQFF.